This record covers a single TCR beta chain. In germline, CDR1 is SGHKS, CDR2 YYEKEE (reference sequence). The CDR3 totals 15 residues. V was clipped by 4 bases and J by 5 bases; unmatched bases: 5. The data derive from a study of T cell responses to AZD1222 COVID-19 vaccine. Clones were sequenced by immunoSEQ multiplex PCR, and TCRdb holds only the in-frame ones, with some missing. The table lists under 150,000 clones, around 93% of them singletons. The sample consisted of peripheral blood, taken on day 0 of AZD1222 vaccination. The chain has TRBV5-5 and TRBJ2-5; 13 bases match TRBD2. This TCR was sampled from an adult in good health. CDR3 nucleotide sequence: TGTGCCAGCAGCACACTAGCGGGGGGGCAGGAGACCCAGTACTTC. Amino acids: CASSTLAGGQETQYF.